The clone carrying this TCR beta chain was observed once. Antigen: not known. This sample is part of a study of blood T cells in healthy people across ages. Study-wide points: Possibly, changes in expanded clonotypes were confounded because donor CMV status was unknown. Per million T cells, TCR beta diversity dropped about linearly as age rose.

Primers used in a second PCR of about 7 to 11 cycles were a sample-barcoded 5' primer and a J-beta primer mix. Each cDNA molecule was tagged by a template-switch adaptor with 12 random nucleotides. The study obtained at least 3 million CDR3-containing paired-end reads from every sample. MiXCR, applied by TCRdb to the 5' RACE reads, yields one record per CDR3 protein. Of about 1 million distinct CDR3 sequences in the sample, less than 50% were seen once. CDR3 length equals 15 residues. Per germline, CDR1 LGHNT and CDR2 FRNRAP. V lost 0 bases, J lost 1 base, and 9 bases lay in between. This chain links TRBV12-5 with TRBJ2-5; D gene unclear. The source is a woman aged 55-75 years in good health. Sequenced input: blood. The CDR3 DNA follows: TGTGCTAGTGGTTTGGTTTCGGGTCCCCAAGAGACCCAGTACTTC. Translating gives CASGLVSGPQETQYF.